Sequencing of this T cell receptor (beta chain) was carried out in a study of blood T cell repertoires in COVID-19. Repertoires were generated with immunoSEQ multiplex PCR, while TCRdb's copy carries only in-frame clones and drops some. The table has about 180,000 clones, 80% to 90% seen once. Trimming shortened V by 6 bases and J by 3 bases, and 16 bases separated the two germline ends. The CDR3 has 14 residues. CDR1 and CDR2 from the germline V gene are SGDLS and YYNGEE. The gene calls are TRBV9 and TRBJ2-7; tentatively, D is TRBD2 (5 bases). The source material was peripheral blood. This TCR was sampled from a man aged 50-60 years with active or convalescent COVID-19. This chain's CDR3 is CASNAGEGNYEQYF. In DNA, the CDR3 is TGTGCCAGCAATGCTGGAGAGGGCAACTACGAGCAGTACTTC.